This TCR beta chain was sequenced for a study of cytomegalovirus exposure and HLA in healthy donors. J was trimmed by 8 bases and V by 6 bases; bases with no gene match: 11. Germline values: CDR1 SEHNR, CDR2 FQNEAQ (reference sequence). The CDR3 totals 14 residues. Vbeta (60) and Jbeta (13) primers were used in the PCR. Here immunoSEQ multiplex PCR was the method, and the copy in TCRdb shows in-frame clones only, minus some. The sample includes some 120,000 clones, around three quarters of them seen just once. The material sequenced was PBMCs. This clonotype originated in a woman in her 50s in good health and CMV-seronegative. This chain links TRBV7-9 with TRBJ1-1; 8 bases line up with TRBD1. The CDR3 DNA reads as TGTGCCAGCAGATCCCAGGGGGCATCAGACGAAGCTTTCTTT. Translating it yields CASRSQGASDEAFF.